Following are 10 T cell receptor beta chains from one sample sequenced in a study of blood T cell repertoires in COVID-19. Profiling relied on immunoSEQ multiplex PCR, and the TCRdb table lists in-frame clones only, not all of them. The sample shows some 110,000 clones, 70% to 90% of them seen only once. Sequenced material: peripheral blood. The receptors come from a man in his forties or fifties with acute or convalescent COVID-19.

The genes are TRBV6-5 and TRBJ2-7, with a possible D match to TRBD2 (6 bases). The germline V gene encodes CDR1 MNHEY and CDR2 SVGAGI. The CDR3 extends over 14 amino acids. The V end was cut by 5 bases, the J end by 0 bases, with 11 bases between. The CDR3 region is CASSTGTFSYEQYF. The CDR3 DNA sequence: TGTGCCAGCAGTACCGGGACTTTCTCCTACGAGCAGTACTTC.

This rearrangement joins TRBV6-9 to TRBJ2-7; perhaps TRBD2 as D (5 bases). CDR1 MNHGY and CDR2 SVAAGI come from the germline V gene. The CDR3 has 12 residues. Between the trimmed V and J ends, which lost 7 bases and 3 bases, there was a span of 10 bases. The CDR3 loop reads CASTLGGYEQYF. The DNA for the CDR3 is TGTGCCAGCACCCTCGGAGGCTACGAGCAGTACTTC.

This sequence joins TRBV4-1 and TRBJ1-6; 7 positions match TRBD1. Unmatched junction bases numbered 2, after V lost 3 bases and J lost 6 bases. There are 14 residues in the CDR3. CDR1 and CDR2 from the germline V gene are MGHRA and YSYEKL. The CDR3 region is CASSQGQRNSPLHF. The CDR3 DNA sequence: TGCGCCAGCAGCCAGGGACAGCGTAATTCACCCCTCCACTTT.

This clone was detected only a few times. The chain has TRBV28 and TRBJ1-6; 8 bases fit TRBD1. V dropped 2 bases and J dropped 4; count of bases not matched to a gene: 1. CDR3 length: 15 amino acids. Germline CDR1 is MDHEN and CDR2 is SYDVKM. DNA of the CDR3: TGTGCCAGCAGTTTACGGACAGGGTATAATTCACCCCTCCACTTT. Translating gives CASSLRTGYNSPLHF.

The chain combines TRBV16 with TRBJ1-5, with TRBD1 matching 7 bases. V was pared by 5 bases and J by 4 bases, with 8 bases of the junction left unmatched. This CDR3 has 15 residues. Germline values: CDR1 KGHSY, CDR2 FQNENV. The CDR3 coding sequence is TGTGCCAGCAGCTCCGGGACAGCGAAGAATCAGCCCCAGCATTTT. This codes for CASSSGTAKNQPQHF.

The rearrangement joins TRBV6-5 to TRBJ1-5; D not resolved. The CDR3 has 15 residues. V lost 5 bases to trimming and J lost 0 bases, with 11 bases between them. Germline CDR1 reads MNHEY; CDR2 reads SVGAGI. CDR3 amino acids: CASSTVHISNQPQHF. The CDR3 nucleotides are TGTGCCAGCAGTACGGTCCATATTAGCAATCAGCCCCAGCATTTT.

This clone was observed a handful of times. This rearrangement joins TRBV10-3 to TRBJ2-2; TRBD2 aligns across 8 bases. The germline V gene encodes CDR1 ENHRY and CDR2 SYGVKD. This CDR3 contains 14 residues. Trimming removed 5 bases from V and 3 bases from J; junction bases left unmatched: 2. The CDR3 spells CAISRAGDTGELFF. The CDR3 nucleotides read TGTGCCATCAGTCGAGCGGGGGACACCGGGGAGCTGTTTTTT.

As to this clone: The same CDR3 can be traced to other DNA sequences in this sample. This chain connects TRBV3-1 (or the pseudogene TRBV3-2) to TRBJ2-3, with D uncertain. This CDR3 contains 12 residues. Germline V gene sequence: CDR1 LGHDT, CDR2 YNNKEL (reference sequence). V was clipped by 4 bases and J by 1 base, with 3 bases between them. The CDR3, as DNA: TGTGCCAGCAGCCCCGGCACAGATACGCAGTATTTT. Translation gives CASSPGTDTQYF.

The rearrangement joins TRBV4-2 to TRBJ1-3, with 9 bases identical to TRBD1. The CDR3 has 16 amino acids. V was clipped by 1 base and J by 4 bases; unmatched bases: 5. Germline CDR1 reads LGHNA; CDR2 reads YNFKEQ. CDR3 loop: CASSQAQGANGNTIYF. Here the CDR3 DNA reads TGTGCCAGCAGCCAAGCACAGGGGGCAAACGGAAACACCATATATTTT.

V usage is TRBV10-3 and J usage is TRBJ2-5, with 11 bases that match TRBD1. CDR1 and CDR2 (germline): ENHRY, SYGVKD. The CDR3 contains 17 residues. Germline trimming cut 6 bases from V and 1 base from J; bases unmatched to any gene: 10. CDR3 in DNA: TGTGCCATCAGGCCCCGTCAGGACAGGGGGCCCCAAGAGACCCAGTACTTC. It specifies CAIRPRQDRGPQETQYF.